Listed here are 4 T cell receptor beta chains from one sample, sequenced in a study of T cells in Graves' hyperthyroidism and ophthalmopathy. TCR beta CDR3 regions were amplified from RNA. The TCR CDR3 first-round RT-PCR relied on the HTBI primer set. Each CDR3 protein is one row after TCRdb ran MiXCR on the multiplex PCR reads. Found here are some 350,000 distinct CDR3 sequences, roughly 25% of them singletons; the top ten hold more than 60%. Specimen: blood. The receptors were sampled from a man over 45 with Graves' hyperthyroidism.

This clonotype was seen ten or more times. The chain couples TRBV3-1 to TRBJ1-5, with D unresolved. Germline V gives CDR1 LGHDT, CDR2 YNNKEL (reference sequence). The CDR3 runs 14 residues. Deletions cut 4 bases from V and 5 bases from J, with 12 bases between. The CDR3 region has the DNA TGTGCCAGCAGCCGAGACGGAGGCTATCAGCCCCAGCATTTT. Protein product: CASSRDGGYQPQHF.

V usage is TRBV18 and J usage is TRBJ1-1, with 7 bases matching TRBD1. Germline CDR1 KGHSH, CDR2 LQKENI. V lost 6 bases to trimming and J lost 5 bases; unmatched junction nucleotides: 12. There are 15 residues in the CDR3. In DNA form, the CDR3 reads TGTGCCAGCTCCCTCGAACAGGGGACGAGGACTGAAGCTTTCTTT. Its protein product is CASSLEQGTRTEAFF.

On this clonotype: The CDR3 does not end in the conserved phenylalanine or tryptophan, so this is likely a read error. V is TRBV11-1 and J is TRBJ1-6; 8 bases map to TRBD1. The CDR3 has 15 residues. The germline CDR1 and CDR2 sequences are SGHAT and FQDESV (reference sequence). V lost 3 bases and J lost 8; bases outside the gene matches: 6. CDR3 bases: TGTGCCAGCAGCTTCGACAGGGGTGGTGATTCACCCCTCCACTCT. It is translated as CASSFDRGGDSPLHS.

This clonotype was detected many times. The chain is built from TRBV20-1 and TRBJ2-1, with D perhaps TRBD2 (5 bases). From germline, CDR1 is DFQATT and CDR2 SNEGSKA (reference sequence). Trimming shortened V by 0 bases and J by 4 bases, and 7 bases separated the two germline ends. The CDR3 spans 13 residues. In DNA form, the CDR3 reads TGCAGTGCTAGAGATTCGGGGTACAATGAGCAGTTCTTC. Translated, it gives CSARDSGYNEQFF.